The 31 T cell receptor beta chains in this list originate from one sample, sequenced in a study of blood T cell repertoires in COVID-19. TCRdb's table, derived via immunoSEQ multiplex PCR, lists solely in-frame clones and lacks some. This table holds approximately 100,000 clones, about 85% found once. Sequenced input: peripheral blood. The receptors originated from a man aged 80 or over with acute or convalescent COVID-19.

This chain links TRBV19 with TRBJ2-3; no clear D. Germline assignment: CDR1 LNHDA and CDR2 SQIVND (reference sequence). The CDR3 sequence is 15 residues long. Trimming stripped 3 bases from V and 2 bases from J, with 12 bases between. Here the CDR3 DNA reads TGTGCCAGTAGTATGAACGGAGCTCCCACAGATACGCAGTATTTT. This sequence encodes CASSMNGAPTDTQYF.

The V gene is TRBV11-2, the J gene TRBJ1-5; D unclear. The length of the CDR3 is 16 residues. V was shortened by 1 base and J by 1 base, with 11 bases between the two germline ends. Germline loops: CDR1 SGHAT, CDR2 FQNNGV. The CDR3 spells CASSLGASESNQPQHF. The CDR3 DNA reads as TGTGCCAGCAGCTTAGGAGCAAGCGAGAGCAATCAGCCCCAGCATTTT.

The chain uses TRBV12-3 or TRBV12-4 and TRBJ1-1, with D possibly matching TRBD1 (6 bases). V gave up 6 bases and J gave up 6 bases, with 14 bases separating them. This CDR3 has 13 residues. As DNA, the CDR3 is TGTGCCAGCAGCAGACAGGCGGTCTCTGAAGCTTTCTTT. As protein: CASSRQAVSEAFF.

The chain joins TRBV24-1 to TRBJ2-5, with a possible D match to TRBD2 (6 bases). Trimming removed 7 bases from V and 0 bases from J, with 14 bases in between. The germline V gene has CDR1 KGHDR and CDR2 SFDVKD. This CDR3 is built from 15 residues. DNA of the CDR3: TGTGCCACCAGAGGGTCCACGGGAGACCAAGAGACCCAGTACTTC. Translating it yields CATRGSTGDQETQYF.

V and J are TRBV5-1 and TRBJ2-1; D perhaps matches TRBD1 (5 bases). Trimming shortened V by 4 bases and J by 6 bases, and 14 bases separated the two germline ends. Germline values: CDR1 SGHRS, CDR2 YFSETQ. This CDR3 spans 14 amino acids. The CDR3 protein is CASSPSTELNEQFF. CDR3 bases: TGCGCCAGCAGCCCATCGACAGAACTCAATGAGCAGTTCTTC.

This rearrangement joins TRBV3-1 (or the pseudogene TRBV3-2) to TRBJ1-2, with D possibly being TRBD1 (6 bases). CDR3 size: 16 residues. Trimming shortened V by 0 bases and J by 4 bases, and 15 bases separated the two germline ends. Germline CDR1 is LGHDT and CDR2 is YNNKEL (reference sequence). The CDR3 here is CASSQDRVGQTYGYTF. In nucleotides, the CDR3 is TGTGCCAGCAGCCAAGATCGTGTCGGACAGACCTATGGCTACACCTTC.

Worth noting for this clone: The limits of the CDR3 on the DNA are not certain, so only TCRdb's listed CDR3 is given. This chain uses TRBV3-1 (or the pseudogene TRBV3-2) with TRBJ2-2; TRBD1, the D gene given by the table, was not confirmed from the DNA. The CDR3 length equals 17 residues, ends included. Germline V CDR1 and CDR2: LGHDT, YNNKEL (reference sequence). CDR3 residues: CASSPRRGQGAPGSCFF.

This chain joins TRBV6-5 and TRBJ2-7; 11 bases map to TRBD2. CDR1 and CDR2 from the germline V gene are MNHEY and SVGAGI. This CDR3 spans 15 amino acids. The trim removed 6 bases at V and 2 bases at J, leaving 6 bases unmatched. The CDR3 reads CASSLTSGSPYEQYF. The CDR3 coding sequence is TGTGCCAGCAGCCTTACTAGCGGGAGCCCCTACGAGCAGTACTTC.

The chain recombines TRBV25-1 with TRBJ1-3; D is unresolved. Germline-derived CDR1 and CDR2 are MGHDK and SYGVNS. The germline V and J ends were trimmed by 3 bases and 0 bases, with 6 bases remaining between them. CDR3 length equals 14 residues. The CDR3 sequence is CASSDTSSGNTIYF. The CDR3 DNA reads as TGTGCCAGCAGTGACACCAGCTCTGGAAACACCATATATTTT. Filled out from reference TRBV25-1 and TRBJ1-3, the complete variable domain reads EADIYQTPRYLVIGTGKKITLECSQTMGHDKMYWYQQDPGMELHLIHYSYGVNSTEKGDLSSESTVSRIRTEHFPLTLESARPSHTSQYLCASSDTSSGNTIYFGEGSWLTVV.

The chain couples TRBV21-1 to TRBJ2-7; TRBD1 was called by the table and not checked on the DNA. TRBV21-1 is shown as a pseudogene. The CDR3 loop spans 14 amino acids. CDR3 amino acids: CASSARGWNYEQYF. The CDR3 nucleotides are TGTGCCAGCAGCGCCAGGGGTTGGAACTACGAGCAGTACTTC.

The chain uses TRBV7-3 and TRBJ1-1; no firm D call. V lost 5 bases to trimming and J lost 5 bases, with 15 bases between them. This CDR3 has 14 residues. Looked up from germline, CDR1 is SGHTA and CDR2 is FQGTGA. CDR3: CASSPGRERTEAFF. The CDR3 region has the DNA TGTGCCAGCAGCCCCGGCCGGGAAAGGACTGAAGCTTTCTTT.

This clone showed up just once. This rearrangement joins TRBV6-6 to TRBJ2-1; 11 bases agree with TRBD2. CDR3 length equals 15 residues. CDR1 is MNHNY and CDR2 is SVGAGI in the germline V gene (reference sequence). V shed 6 bases and J 3 bases; nucleotides not matched to a gene: 4. CDR3 protein: CASSPLAGVYNEQFF. The CDR3 DNA sequence: TGTGCCAGCAGCCCACTAGCGGGAGTCTACAATGAGCAGTTCTTC.

This chain joins TRBV19 and TRBJ2-1; 13 bases fit TRBD2. This CDR3 spans 18 amino acids. V lost 6 bases, J lost 3 bases, and 11 bases stayed unmatched. CDR1 is LNHDA and CDR2 is SQIVND in the germline V gene (reference sequence). DNA for the CDR3: TGTGCCAGTAGCATGATAGGACTAGCGGGAGAAATCTACAATGAGCAGTTCTTC. It codes for CASSMIGLAGEIYNEQFF.

The chain uses TRBV5-4 and TRBJ1-1, with TRBD1 as a possible D gene (5 bases). V lost 1 base and J 6 bases, leaving 13 bases between the germline ends. CDR1 and CDR2 (germline): SGHNT, YYREEE (reference sequence). CDR3 length: 14 amino acids. The CDR3 coding sequence is TGTGCCAGCAGCTTGCAGGGATTGGCGCCTGAAGCTTTCTTT. Translating gives CASSLQGLAPEAFF.

This clone showed up just once. The chain joins TRBV6-2 or TRBV6-3 to TRBJ1-5; TRBD1 matches 9 bases. The CDR3 consists of 17 residues. CDR1 MNHEY and CDR2 SVGEGT come from the germline V gene. V shed 2 bases, J shed 3 bases, and the junction held 8 bases outside the gene matches. The CDR3 DNA follows: TGTGCCAGCAGTTACAGCGTGGGACAGGGTTTCAATCAGCCCCAGCATTTT. This encodes CASSYSVGQGFNQPQHF.

The V gene is TRBV5-6, the J gene TRBJ1-5; TRBD1 aligns across 7 bases. Germline assignment: CDR1 SGHDT and CDR2 YYEEEE. V gave up 3 bases and J gave up 3 bases; unmatched junction bases: 9. The length of the CDR3 is 16 residues. CDR3 loop: CASSSRQGFANQPQHF. The DNA of the CDR3 is TGTGCCAGCAGCTCAAGACAGGGTTTCGCCAATCAGCCCCAGCATTTT.

The chain links TRBV3-1 (or the pseudogene TRBV3-2) to TRBJ2-7; 11 bases line up with TRBD2. There are 15 residues in the CDR3. V was clipped by 6 bases and J by 0 bases; unmatched bases: 4. Germline CDR1 LGHDT, CDR2 YNNKEL (reference sequence). The CDR3 is CASSPSGRNSYEQYF. The CDR3 nucleotides read TGTGCCAGCAGTCCTAGCGGGAGGAACTCCTACGAGCAGTACTTC.

V gene TRBV3-1 (or the pseudogene TRBV3-2) combines with J gene TRBJ2-5, with 7 bases aligning to TRBD2. Germline CDR1 LGHDT, CDR2 YNNKEL (reference sequence). After removal of 0 bases from V and 3 bases from J, the junction contained 7 bases not matched to a gene. The length of the CDR3 is 16 residues. The CDR3 region has the DNA TGTGCCAGCAGCCAAGACTGGCGGGAGCCCGAAGAGACCCAGTACTTC. This translates into CASSQDWREPEETQYF.

This rearrangement joins TRBV28 to TRBJ2-1; TRBD2 agrees at 8 bases. V lost 4 bases, J lost 5 bases, and 7 bases stayed unmatched. This CDR3 region has 15 residues. The germline V gene has CDR1 MDHEN and CDR2 SYDVKM. The CDR3 loop reads CASSSPGGLDNEQFF. CDR3 DNA sequence: TGTGCCAGCAGTTCCCCTGGGGGACTAGACAATGAGCAGTTCTTC.

This clone turned up a few times. V is TRBV9 and J is TRBJ2-1; TRBD1 matches 10 bases. Germline V gene lookup returns CDR1 SGDLS and CDR2 YYNGEE. J gave up 7 bases and V 2 bases, and 6 bases lay outside the gene matches. The CDR3 length is 15 residues. The CDR3 sequence: CASSVRVGQGNEQFF. In nucleotides, the CDR3 is TGTGCCAGCAGCGTTAGAGTGGGACAGGGGAATGAGCAGTTCTTC.

The chain combines TRBV4-1 with TRBJ1-2; D uncertain. The CDR3 sequence is 15 residues long. Trimming removed 4 bases from V and 5 bases from J, with 17 bases in between. Germline lookup yields CDR1 MGHRA and CDR2 YSYEKL. CDR3 bases: TGCGCCAGCAGCCTCTCCCCCGACACTGAATATGGCTACACCTTC. Translated, it gives CASSLSPDTEYGYTF.

The chain combines TRBV25-1 with TRBJ1-3; 9 nucleotides align to TRBD1. After removal of 2 bases from V and 4 bases from J, the junction contained 6 bases not matched to a gene. Germline V gene data show CDR1 as MGHDK and CDR2 as SYGVNS. The CDR3 length is 16 residues. The CDR3 spells CASSERTGAGGNTIYF. The CDR3 nucleotides read TGTGCCAGCAGTGAAAGGACAGGGGCTGGGGGAAACACCATATATTTT.

The chain is built from TRBV7-9 and TRBJ2-2; D is undetermined. Trimming took off 4 bases at V and 0 bases at J, with 12 bases between the two ends. The CDR3 has 16 residues. The germline gives CDR1 SEHNR, CDR2 FQNEAQ (reference sequence). The CDR3 bases are TGTGCCAGCAGCTATCCCCCGCGGACGAACACCGGGGAGCTGTTTTTT. This translates into CASSYPPRTNTGELFF. The whole variable domain, remainder taken from reference TRBV7-9 and TRBJ2-2, is DTGVSQNPRHKITKRGQNVTFRCDPISEHNRLYWYRQTLGQGPEFLTYFQNEAQLEKSRLLSDRFSAERPKGSFSTLEIQRTEQGDSAMYLCASSYPPRTNTGELFFGEGSRLTVL.

The V call is TRBV5-1, the J call TRBJ2-1; D perhaps matches TRBD2 (6 bases). The germline V gene has CDR1 SGHRS and CDR2 YFSETQ. The CDR3 has 12 residues. V was clipped by 0 bases and J by 12 bases, with 10 bases between them. CDR3 bases: TGCGCCAGCAGCTTGGGGACTACCCGGCAGTTCTTC. Its protein is CASSLGTTRQFF. The full variable domain, rest sourced from reference TRBV5-1 and TRBJ2-1, is KAGVTQTPRYLIKTRGQQVTLSCSPISGHRSVSWYQQTPGQGLQFLFEYFSETQRNKGNFPGRFSGRQFSNSRSEMNVSTLELGDSALYLCASSLGTTRQFFGPGTRLTVL.

The CDR3, as DNA: TGTGCCAGCAGTGACTCGAGCAGGGCCACTGAAGCTTTCTTT. Protein product: CASSDSSRATEAFF. The J gene is TRBJ1-1, the V gene TRBV6-4; D possibly corresponds to TRBD1 (5 bases). The CDR3 is 14 residues long. Trimming stripped 0 bases from V and 4 bases from J, with 9 bases between. The V gene's germline CDR1 is MRHNA and CDR2 SNTAGT.

This chain connects TRBV28 to TRBJ1-4, with a weak D call TRBD1 (6 bases). In germline, CDR1 is MDHEN, CDR2 SYDVKM. V lost 2 bases and J lost 4, with 8 bases in between. The CDR3 contains 14 residues. CDR3 loop: CASSLAGDNEKLFF. DNA for the CDR3: TGTGCCAGCAGTTTAGCAGGGGATAATGAAAAACTGTTTTTT.

This clone came up once. The chain employs TRBV19 and TRBJ2-3; D perhaps matches TRBD2 (5 bases). Looked up from germline, CDR1 is LNHDA and CDR2 is SQIVND (reference sequence). Between the trimmed V and J ends, which lost 6 bases and 3 bases, there was a span of 25 bases. There are 18 residues in the CDR3. Written as DNA, the CDR3 is TGTGCCAGTAGCCGAGCCCCCGGACTCCTCATCGAGACAGATACGCAGTATTTT. Translation gives CASSRAPGLLIETDTQYF.

The genes are TRBV29-1 and TRBJ1-6; 10 bases agree with TRBD1. CDR3 length: 14 amino acids. Germline CDR1 reads SQVTM; CDR2 reads ANQGSEA. The V segment lost 5 bases and the J segment 7 bases; nucleotides outside the gene matches: 5. The CDR3 is CSVSPGQGNSPLHF. The CDR3 DNA reads TGCAGCGTTTCCCCGGGACAGGGGAATTCACCCCTCCACTTT.

The genes are TRBV7-8 and TRBJ1-5, with unresolved D. In germline, CDR1 is SGHVS, CDR2 FQNEAQ. This CDR3 has 14 amino acids. Trimming took 5 bases from V and 4 from J, leaving 12 bases between them. For the CDR3, the DNA is TGTGCCAGCAGCGCCAGAACGGGGAATCAGCCCCAGCATTTT. Residues: CASSARTGNQPQHF.

The chain carries TRBV5-1 and TRBJ2-1; D is unclear. CDR1 is SGHRS and CDR2 is YFSETQ in the germline V gene. Trimming removed 4 bases from V and 0 bases from J, with 14 bases in between. The CDR3 contains 16 residues. The CDR3 sequence is CASSLGRLHSYNEQFF. The CDR3 nucleotides read TGCGCCAGCAGCCTAGGAAGACTCCACTCCTACAATGAGCAGTTCTTC.

This chain links TRBV5-6 with TRBJ2-7, with 9 bases aligning to TRBD2. The CDR3 has 15 amino acids. The germline V gene has CDR1 SGHDT and CDR2 YYEEEE. V lost 0 bases and J lost 4; bases outside the gene matches: 5. The CDR3 DNA sequence: TGTGCCAGCAGCTTGGAAGATGCGGGAGGGTACGAGCAGTACTTC. Translating gives CASSLEDAGGYEQYF. Using reference TRBV5-6 and TRBJ2-7 for the parts outside the CDR3, the full variable domain is DAGVTQSPTHLIKTRGQQVTLRCSPKSGHDTVSWYQQALGQGPQFIFQYYEEEERQRGNFPDRFSGHQFPNYSSELNVNALLLGDSALYLCASSLEDAGGYEQYFGPGTRLTVT.